The clone carrying this T cell receptor beta chain was observed a handful of times. The CDR3 runs to 14 residues. The germline gives CDR1 LGHDT, CDR2 YNNKEL (reference sequence). The V end lost 1 base, the J end lost 6 bases, and 13 bases lay between the germline ends. This sample is drawn from a study of blood T cell repertoires in COVID-19. Generated by immunoSEQ multiplex PCR, the TCRdb table keeps only in-frame clones and is missing some. The sample has 65,000 to 90,000 clones, 65% to 85% seen once. The chain has TRBV3-1 (or the pseudogene TRBV3-2) and TRBJ2-7; perhaps TRBD1 as D (6 bases). Sequenced material: peripheral blood. The sequence was obtained from a man in his 70s with active or convalescent COVID-19. The CDR3 loop is CASSQVSRGGEQYF. The CDR3 DNA follows: TGTGCCAGCAGCCAAGTGTCCAGGGGTGGCGAGCAGTACTTC.